These 21 T cell receptor beta chains were sequenced from one sample in a study of T cells after yellow fever vaccination. From the 5' RACE reads, TCRdb called clonotypes with MiXCR, one entry per CDR3 protein. The sample has 340,000 or so distinct CDR3 sequences; around an eighth are singletons. Sequenced material: CD4+ T cells sorted from PBMCs, taken 15 days after the yellow fever booster vaccination. These receptors came from a man aged 18-30 years who received the YFV17D yellow fever vaccine.

This clonotype has at least ten counts. The V and J genes are TRBV20-1 and TRBJ2-5; the D is unclear. Germline V gene lookup returns CDR1 DFQATT and CDR2 SNEGSKA (reference sequence). V was cut by 3 bases and J by 5 bases, with 4 bases left in between. CDR3 size: 10 residues. DNA of the CDR3: TGCAGTGCTAGTCAGGAGACCCAGTACTTC. This sequence encodes CSASQETQYF.

CDR3: CASSLVPYMNTEAFF. As DNA, the CDR3 is TGTGCCAGCAGCTTGGTACCGTACATGAACACTGAAGCTTTCTTT. This chain connects TRBV5-5 to TRBJ1-1, with D unresolved. Germline CDR1 SGHKS, CDR2 YYEKEE (reference sequence). The ends were cut back, 0 bases at V and 0 bases at J, with 9 bases in the middle. The CDR3 consists of 15 residues.

This clonotype was seen a few times. V and J are TRBV29-1 and TRBJ2-3, with D possibly TRBD1 on 5 matching bases. This CDR3 is 13 amino acids long. The V end was cut by 2 bases, the J end by 2 bases, with 8 bases between. Germline loops: CDR1 SQVTM, CDR2 ANQGSEA. CDR3 protein: CSVENRHTDTQYF. For the CDR3, the DNA is TGCAGCGTTGAAAACAGGCACACAGATACGCAGTATTTT.

This clonotype appeared a few times. J is TRBJ1-2 and V is TRBV18, with 12 nucleotides matching TRBD1. V trimming: 10 bases; J trimming: 2 bases; junction bases outside the gene matches: 8. The CDR3 totals 15 residues. Germline assignment: CDR1 KGHSH and CDR2 LQKENI. The CDR3 DNA is TGTGCCAATCCGGGACAGGGGGCTCGAAACTATGGCTACACCTTC. Its translation: CANPGQGARNYGYTF.

The chain combines TRBV7-6 with TRBJ1-1, with D tentatively TRBD1 (5 bases). V was shortened by 11 bases and J by 2 bases, with 18 bases between the two germline ends. Germline V lookup: CDR1 SGHVS, CDR2 FNYEAQ. CDR3 size: 14 residues. CDR3 coding DNA: TGTGCCGTGGGCCGTGGGGGTCCTAACACTGAAGCTTTCTTT. Encoded protein: CAVGRGGPNTEAFF.

This clonotype came up a few times. The chain couples TRBV5-1 to TRBJ2-3; 9 bases are shared with TRBD2. The CDR3 sequence is 18 residues long. Trimming at V came to 0 bases and at J to 1 base, leaving 9 bases not matched to a gene. Per germline, CDR1 SGHRS and CDR2 YFSETQ. Here the CDR3 reads CASSLGSGGHGGTDTQYF. CDR3 bases: TGCGCCAGCAGCTTGGGTAGCGGGGGCCACGGAGGCACAGATACGCAGTATTTT. Filled out from reference TRBV5-1 and TRBJ2-3, the complete variable domain reads KAGVTQTPRYLIKTRGQQVTLSCSPISGHRSVSWYQQTPGQGLQFLFEYFSETQRNKGNFPGRFSGRQFSNSRSEMNVSTLELGDSALYLCASSLGSGGHGGTDTQYFGPGTRLTVL.

The genes are TRBV6-2 or TRBV6-3 and TRBJ2-7; D gene ambiguous. CDR1 is MNHEY, CDR2 SVGEGT, per germline. The V and J ends lost 5 bases and 4 bases respectively, with 9 bases between them. The CDR3 is 12 amino acids. CDR3 region: CASSLGWYEQYV. The CDR3 DNA follows: TGTGCCAGCAGTCTGGGGTGGTACGAGCAGTACGTC.

This clonotype has a handful of counts. The gene calls are TRBV3-2 and TRBJ2-3. TRBV3-2 corresponds to a pseudogene. The CDR3 has 14 amino acids. As DNA, the CDR3 is TGTGCCAGCAGCTACGGAATGAACACAGATACGCAGTATTTT. Translating gives CASSYGMNTDTQYF.

This clonotype was detected ten times or more. This CDR3 is CASGLAKNIQYF. CDR3 sequence (DNA): TGTGCCAGCGGGCTAGCCAAAAACATTCAGTACTTC. The chain carries TRBV28 and TRBJ2-4; D gene unclear. The CDR3 runs to 12 residues. CDR1 and CDR2 (germline): MDHEN, SYDVKM. V was clipped by 8 bases and J by 0 bases, with 5 bases between them.

This clonotype was detected many times. CDR3 in amino acids: CASSPAGNSPLHF. CDR3 coding DNA: TGTGCCAGCAGCCCAGCAGGGAATTCACCCCTCCACTTT. The V and J genes are TRBV7-2 and TRBJ1-6, with D possibly being TRBD1 (5 bases). Germline V lookup: CDR1 SGHTA, CDR2 FQGNSA. With 5 bases removed from V and 7 bases from J, the gap between germline ends came to 9 bases. This CDR3 contains 13 residues.

The V call is TRBV16, the J call TRBJ2-7; TRBD1 matches 7 bases. Trimming took 5 bases from V and 0 from J; bases not matched to a gene: 16. Germline CDR1 and CDR2: KGHSY and FQNENV. This CDR3 spans 18 amino acids. Here the CDR3 DNA reads TGTGCCAGCAGCGGGAAAGATAGTAGGGGGCTTTACTCCTACGAGCAGTACGTC. It is translated as CASSGKDSRGLYSYEQYV.

The V and J genes are TRBV12-3 or TRBV12-4 and TRBJ1-2, with unresolved D. V lost 3 bases, J lost 7 bases, and 15 bases lay in between. The CDR3 extends over 14 amino acids. The CDR3 region has the DNA TGTGCCAGCAGTTTTAGGGAGCTTCGACCTGGCTACACCTTC. Translated: CASSFRELRPGYTF.

This clonotype was counted a few times. The genes are TRBV5-1 and TRBJ1-1; 8 bases map to TRBD1. The germline V gene has CDR1 SGHRS and CDR2 YFSETQ. This CDR3 has 15 amino acids. V lost 4 bases and J lost 1; bases outside the gene matches: 6. The CDR3 here is CASSPKTGANTEAFF. CDR3 DNA sequence: TGCGCCAGCAGCCCAAAGACAGGGGCGAACACTGAAGCTTTCTTT.

In its sample, this clonotype was seen many times. The rearrangement joins TRBV5-6 to TRBJ1-2, with D possibly being TRBD1 (5 bases). Trimming shortened V by 0 bases and J by 0 bases, and 15 bases separated the two germline ends. CDR1 and CDR2 from the germline V gene are SGHDT and YYEEEE. The CDR3 contains 17 residues. In nucleotides, the CDR3 is TGTGCCAGCAGCTTGGCGGGGCAGGCGAAAACTAACTATGGCTACACCTTC. Translating gives CASSLAGQAKTNYGYTF. Based on the CDR3 plus reference TRBV5-6 and TRBJ1-2, the full variable domain is DAGVTQSPTHLIKTRGQQVTLRCSPKSGHDTVSWYQQALGQGPQFIFQYYEEEERQRGNFPDRFSGHQFPNYSSELNVNALLLGDSALYLCASSLAGQAKTNYGYTFGSGTRLTVV.

CDR3: CSARGAGGYYGYTF. CDR3 coding DNA: TGCAGTGCCAGGGGGGCAGGGGGGTACTATGGCTACACCTTC. The rearrangement joins TRBV20-1 to TRBJ1-2, with 7 bases identical to TRBD1. The CDR3 covers 14 residues. Germline CDR1 is DFQATT and CDR2 is SNEGSKA (reference sequence). V was clipped by 6 bases and J by 3 bases; unmatched bases: 10.

This clonotype came up a few times. The chain joins TRBV28 to TRBJ2-7, with 8 nucleotides matching TRBD1. Germline-derived CDR1 and CDR2 are MDHEN and SYDVKM. After removal of 5 bases from V and 9 bases from J, the junction contained 12 bases not matched to a gene. The length of the CDR3 is 14 residues. The CDR3 DNA is TGTGCCAGCAGTCAGCCTAGACAGGGGTCGGGGCAGTACGTC. Amino acids: CASSQPRQGSGQYV.

CDR3 coding DNA: TGTGCCAGCAGCTTAGCGGTCGGGGGGTACAATGAGCAGTTCTTC. It translates to CASSLAVGGYNEQFF. The rearrangement joins TRBV7-2 to TRBJ2-1, with TRBD2 matching over 7 bases. The CDR3 loop spans 15 amino acids. The trim removed 0 bases at V and 4 bases at J, leaving 3 bases unmatched. Germline V lookup: CDR1 SGHTA, CDR2 FQGNSA.

This clonotype was observed many times. This chain joins TRBV12-3 or TRBV12-4 and TRBJ2-1, with TRBD2 matching over 11 bases. Trimming cost V 7 bases and J 4 bases; bases outside gene matches: 6. This CDR3 has 15 amino acids. CDR3 nucleotides: TGTGCCAGCAACCCTAGCGGGGGGCTTTACAATGAGCAGTTCTTC. This sequence encodes CASNPSGGLYNEQFF.

The sample holds one count of this clonotype. CDR3 sequence: CASSFVGGPYGYTF. DNA for the CDR3: TGTGCCAGCAGTTTTGTTGGCGGGCCCTATGGCTACACCTTC. The chain uses TRBV12-3 or TRBV12-4 and TRBJ1-2, with D unresolved. The length of the CDR3 is 14 residues. V lost 3 bases and J 4 bases, leaving 12 bases between the germline ends.

The gene calls are TRBV29-1 and TRBJ2-1; D is ambiguous. Germline values: CDR1 SQVTM, CDR2 ANQGSEA. There are 13 residues in the CDR3. V was cut by 7 bases and J by 9 bases, with 19 bases left in between. CDR3 in DNA: TGCAGCGCGTCGACCGTGAACCGGGCTGAGCAGTTCTTC. It codes for CSASTVNRAEQFF.

The chain has TRBV5-8 and TRBJ2-5; TRBD2 aligns across 9 bases. V shed 4 bases, J shed 2 bases, and the junction held 6 bases outside the gene matches. This CDR3 contains 15 residues. CDR1 is SGHTS, CDR2 YDEGEE, per germline. CDR3 amino acids: CASSVAGGRQETQYF. The DNA of the CDR3 is TGTGCCAGCAGCGTGGCGGGGGGGCGGCAAGAGACCCAGTACTTC.